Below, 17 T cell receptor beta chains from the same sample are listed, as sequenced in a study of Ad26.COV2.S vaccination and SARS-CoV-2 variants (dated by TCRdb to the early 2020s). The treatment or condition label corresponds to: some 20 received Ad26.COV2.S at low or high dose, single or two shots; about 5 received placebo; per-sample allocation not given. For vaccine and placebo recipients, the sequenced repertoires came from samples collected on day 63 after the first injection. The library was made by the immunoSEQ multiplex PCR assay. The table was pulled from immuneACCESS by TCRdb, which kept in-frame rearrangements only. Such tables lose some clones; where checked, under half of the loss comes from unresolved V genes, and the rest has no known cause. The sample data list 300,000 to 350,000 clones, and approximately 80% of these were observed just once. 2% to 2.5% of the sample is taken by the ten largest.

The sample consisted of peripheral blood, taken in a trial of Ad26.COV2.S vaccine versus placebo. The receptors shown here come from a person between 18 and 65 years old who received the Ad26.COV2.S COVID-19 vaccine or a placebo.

The CDR3 spells CASSQGGEQYF. In DNA, the CDR3 is TGTGCCAGCAGTCAGGGGGGAGAGCAGTACTTC. The chain employs TRBV6-2 or TRBV6-3 and TRBJ2-7; the D gene is possibly TRBD1 (7 bases). Trimming left V 5 bases short and J 7 bases short, with 9 bases between. In germline, CDR1 is MNHEY, CDR2 SVGEGT. This CDR3 contains 11 residues.

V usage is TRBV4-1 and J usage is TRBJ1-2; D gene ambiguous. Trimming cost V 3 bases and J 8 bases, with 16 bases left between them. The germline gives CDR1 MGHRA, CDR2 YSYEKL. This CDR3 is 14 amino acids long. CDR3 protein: CASSQGAGPAGYTF. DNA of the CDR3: TGCGCCAGCAGCCAGGGAGCCGGGCCCGCGGGCTACACCTTC.

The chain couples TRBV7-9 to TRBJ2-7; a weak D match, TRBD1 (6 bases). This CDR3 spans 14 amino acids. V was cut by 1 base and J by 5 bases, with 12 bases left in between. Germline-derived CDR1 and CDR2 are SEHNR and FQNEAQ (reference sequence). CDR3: CASSLDGRGHEQYF. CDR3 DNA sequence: TGTGCCAGCAGCTTAGATGGCAGGGGACACGAGCAGTACTTC.

The CDR3 DNA is TGTGCCAGCAGTTTCCCGGGACAGGCCCCCTATGGCTACACCTTC. This translates into CASSFPGQAPYGYTF. The chain recombines TRBV28 with TRBJ1-2, with 8 bases that match TRBD1. This CDR3 region has 15 residues. Germline CDR1 and CDR2: MDHEN and SYDVKM. Germline trimming cut 3 bases from V and 4 bases from J; bases unmatched to any gene: 7.

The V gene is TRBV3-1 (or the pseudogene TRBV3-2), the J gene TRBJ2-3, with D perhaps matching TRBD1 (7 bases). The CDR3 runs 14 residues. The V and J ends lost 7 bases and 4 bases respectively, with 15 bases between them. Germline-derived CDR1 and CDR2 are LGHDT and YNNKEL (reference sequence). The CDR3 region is CASTRTGGADTQYF. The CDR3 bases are TGTGCCAGCACCCGGACAGGCGGGGCAGATACGCAGTATTTT.

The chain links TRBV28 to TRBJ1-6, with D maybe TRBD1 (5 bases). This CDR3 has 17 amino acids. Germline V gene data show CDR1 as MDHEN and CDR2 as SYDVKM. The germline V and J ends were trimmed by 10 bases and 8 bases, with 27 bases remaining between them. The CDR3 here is CATGFRWGPVGDSPLHF. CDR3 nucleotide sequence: TGTGCCACCGGCTTTCGGTGGGGCCCTGTGGGTGATTCACCCCTCCACTTT.

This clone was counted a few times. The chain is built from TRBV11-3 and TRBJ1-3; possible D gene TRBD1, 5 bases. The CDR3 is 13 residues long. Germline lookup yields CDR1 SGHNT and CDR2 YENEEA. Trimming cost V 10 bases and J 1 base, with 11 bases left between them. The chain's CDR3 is CATATVSGNTIYF. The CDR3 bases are TGTGCCACTGCGACAGTTTCTGGAAACACCATATATTTT.

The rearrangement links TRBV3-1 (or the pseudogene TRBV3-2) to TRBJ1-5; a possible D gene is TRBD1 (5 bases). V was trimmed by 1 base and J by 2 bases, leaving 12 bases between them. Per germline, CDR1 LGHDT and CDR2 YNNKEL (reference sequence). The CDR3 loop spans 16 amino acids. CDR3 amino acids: CASSQGTGVGNQPQHF. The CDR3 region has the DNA TGTGCCAGCAGCCAAGGGACGGGGGTTGGCAATCAGCCCCAGCATTTT.

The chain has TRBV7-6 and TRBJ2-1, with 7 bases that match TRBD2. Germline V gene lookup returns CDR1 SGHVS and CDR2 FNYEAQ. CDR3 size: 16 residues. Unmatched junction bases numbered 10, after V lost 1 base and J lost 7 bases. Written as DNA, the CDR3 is TGTGCCAGCAGCTTAGAAGGGAGGGTCCCCCAAAATGAGCAGTTCTTC. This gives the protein CASSLEGRVPQNEQFF.

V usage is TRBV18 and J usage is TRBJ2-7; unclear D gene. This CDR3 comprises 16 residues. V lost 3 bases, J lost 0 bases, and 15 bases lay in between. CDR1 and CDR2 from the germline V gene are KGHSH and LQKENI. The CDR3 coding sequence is TGTGCCAGCTCACCGTCGGCAAGGGCGAGCTCCTACGAGCAGTACTTC. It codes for CASSPSARASSYEQYF.

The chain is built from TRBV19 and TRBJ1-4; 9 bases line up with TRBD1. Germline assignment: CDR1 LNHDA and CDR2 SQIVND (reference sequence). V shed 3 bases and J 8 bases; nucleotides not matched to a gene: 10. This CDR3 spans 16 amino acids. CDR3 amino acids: CASSMSTGQGYEKLFF. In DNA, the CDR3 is TGTGCCAGTAGTATGAGTACGGGACAGGGTTACGAAAAACTGTTTTTT.

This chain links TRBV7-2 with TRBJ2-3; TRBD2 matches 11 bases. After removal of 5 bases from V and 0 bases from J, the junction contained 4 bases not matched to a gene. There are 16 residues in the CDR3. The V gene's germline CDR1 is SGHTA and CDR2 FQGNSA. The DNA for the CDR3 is TGTGCCAGCAGCATCTGGACTAGCGGGAGCACAGATACGCAGTATTTT. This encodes CASSIWTSGSTDTQYF.

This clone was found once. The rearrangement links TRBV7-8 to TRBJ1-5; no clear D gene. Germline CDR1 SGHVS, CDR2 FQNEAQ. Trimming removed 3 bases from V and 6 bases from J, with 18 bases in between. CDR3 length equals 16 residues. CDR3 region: CASSFVLEWRAQPQHF. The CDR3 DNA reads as TGTGCCAGCAGCTTTGTTCTGGAGTGGAGGGCTCAGCCCCAGCATTTT.

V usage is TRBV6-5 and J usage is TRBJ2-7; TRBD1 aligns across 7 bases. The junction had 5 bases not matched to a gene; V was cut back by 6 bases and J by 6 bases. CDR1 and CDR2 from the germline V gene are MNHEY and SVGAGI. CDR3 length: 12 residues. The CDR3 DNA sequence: TGTGCCAGCAGCCAGGGGGTGGGCGAGCAGTACTTC. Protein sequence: CASSQGVGEQYF.

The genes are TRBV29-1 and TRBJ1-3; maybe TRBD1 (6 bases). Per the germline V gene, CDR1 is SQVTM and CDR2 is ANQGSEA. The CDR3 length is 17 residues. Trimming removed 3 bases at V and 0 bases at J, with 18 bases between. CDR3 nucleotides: TGCAGCGTTGAGTATGAGACAGGCCTCCTCTCTGGAAACACCATATATTTT. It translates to CSVEYETGLLSGNTIYF.

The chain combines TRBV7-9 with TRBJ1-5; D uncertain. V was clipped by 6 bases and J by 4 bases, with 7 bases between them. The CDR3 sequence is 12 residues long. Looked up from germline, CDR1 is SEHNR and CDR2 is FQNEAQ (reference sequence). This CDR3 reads CASRNGNQPQHF. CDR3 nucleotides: TGTGCCAGCAGAAACGGGAATCAGCCCCAGCATTTT. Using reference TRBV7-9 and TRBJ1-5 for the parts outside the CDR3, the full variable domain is DTGVSQNPRHKITKRGQNVTFRCDPISEHNRLYWYRQTLGQGPEFLTYFQNEAQLEKSRLLSDRFSAERPKGSFSTLEIQRTEQGDSAMYLCASRNGNQPQHFGDGTRLSIL.

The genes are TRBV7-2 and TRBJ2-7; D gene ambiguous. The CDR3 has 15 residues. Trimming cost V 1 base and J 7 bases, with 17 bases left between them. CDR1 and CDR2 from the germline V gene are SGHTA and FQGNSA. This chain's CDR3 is CASSLVQTSPKEQYF. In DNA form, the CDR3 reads TGTGCCAGCAGCTTAGTTCAGACGAGCCCTAAGGAGCAGTACTTC.